The 12 T cell receptor beta chains presented below share a single source sample, sequenced in a study of siplizumab effects on memory and regulatory T cells. Sequencing was performed with immunoSEQ multiplex PCR; in TCRdb, only in-frame clones are kept and a portion is missing. This table holds under 100,000 clones, roughly 89% found once. Sequenced sample: Tregs sorted from blood. The receptor source for this set is a human donor in good health.

The J gene is TRBJ1-6, the V gene TRBV5-6; unclear D gene. Germline lookup yields CDR1 SGHDT and CDR2 YYEEEE. V lost 2 bases and J 7 bases, leaving 13 bases between the germline ends. The CDR3 spans 15 residues. The CDR3 spells CASSFYASSNSPLHF. The DNA for the CDR3 is TGTGCCAGCAGCTTTTATGCCTCTTCAAATTCACCCCTCCACTTT.

Comment on this clone: Its ends do not fully match the called genes, so a read error is possible. This sequence joins TRBV28 and TRBJ1-5, with D perhaps matching TRBD1 (5 bases). This CDR3 spans 15 amino acids. CDR1 and CDR2 from the germline V gene are MDHEN and SYDVKM. The CDR3 loop is CASSFPGGSTQPQHF. In DNA, the CDR3 is TGTGCCAGCAGTTTCCCTGGGGGTAGCACTCAGCCCCAGCATTTT.

This clone occurred a few times. V and J are TRBV5-4 and TRBJ1-2; the match to TRBD1 covers 7 bases. Germline assignment: CDR1 SGHNT and CDR2 YYREEE (reference sequence). The CDR3 has 13 amino acids. With 4 bases clipped from V and 5 bases from J, the junction kept 5 bases outside the gene matches. This chain's CDR3 is CASSPDRAYGYTF. The CDR3, as DNA: TGTGCCAGCAGCCCCGACAGGGCTTATGGCTACACCTTC.

The chain uses TRBV11-2 and TRBJ1-2; D is possibly TRBD1 (5 bases). Trimming left V 3 bases short and J 8 bases short, with 13 bases between. The CDR3 covers 13 residues. CDR1 is SGHAT and CDR2 is FQNNGV in the germline V gene. The CDR3 bases are TGTGCCAGCAGCTTTAAAGGCCCAGGGGGCTACACCTTC. This sequence encodes CASSFKGPGGYTF.

The chain is built from TRBV5-1 and TRBJ2-7; 8 bases line up with TRBD1. Germline-derived CDR1 and CDR2 are SGHRS and YFSETQ. The CDR3 runs 14 residues. The V gene end was trimmed by 4 bases and the J gene end by 7 bases; junction bases not matched to a gene: 10. This CDR3 is CASSPRTGMGEQYF. The CDR3 DNA sequence: TGCGCCAGCAGCCCCCGGACAGGGATGGGGGAGCAGTACTTC.

The chain joins TRBV11-2 to TRBJ2-1; 8 nucleotides agree with TRBD2. CDR1 is SGHAT and CDR2 is FQNNGV in the germline V gene. This CDR3 region has 17 residues. V lost 1 base and J lost 4; bases outside the gene matches: 9. This CDR3 reads CASSLVGGGILYNEQFF. The CDR3 coding sequence is TGTGCCAGCAGCTTAGTTGGCGGGGGGATCTTATACAATGAGCAGTTCTTC.

The rearrangement uses TRBV11-3 and TRBJ1-6, with 8 bases matching TRBD1. The CDR3 loop spans 18 amino acids. Germline V CDR1 and CDR2: SGHNT, YENEEA. The trim removed 5 bases at V and 8 bases at J, leaving 17 bases unmatched. Here the CDR3 reads CASSGGRGRGRLDSPLHF. CDR3 coding DNA: TGTGCCAGCAGCGGCGGCCGGGGCAGGGGGCGATTGGATTCACCCCTCCACTTT.

V gene TRBV25-1 combines with J gene TRBJ2-7; a weak D match, TRBD2 (6 bases). Germline V CDR1 and CDR2: MGHDK, SYGVNS. V was trimmed by 2 bases and J by 2 bases, leaving 16 bases between them. The CDR3 length is 16 residues. CDR3 DNA: TGTGCCAGCAGTGAAATAGGGGCGACGGGGGCCTACGAGCAGTACTTC. This encodes CASSEIGATGAYEQYF.

V and J are TRBV11-2 and TRBJ2-3; 8 nucleotides line up with TRBD2. The J segment lost 1 base and the V segment lost 3 bases, leaving 6 bases of the junction unmatched. The V gene's germline CDR1 is SGHAT and CDR2 FQNNGV. The CDR3 loop spans 16 amino acids. The CDR3: CASSLVGGDRTDTQYF. CDR3 in DNA: TGTGCCAGCAGCTTGGTCGGGGGGGACCGCACAGATACGCAGTATTTT.

V usage is TRBV11-2 and J usage is TRBJ2-5; TRBD2 matches 9 bases. This CDR3 has 15 residues. Trimming at V came to 4 bases and at J to 1 base, leaving 4 bases not matched to a gene. In germline, CDR1 is SGHAT, CDR2 FQNNGV. CDR3 amino acids: CASSSTSGSQETQYF. Written as DNA, the CDR3 is TGTGCCAGCAGCTCGACTAGCGGCTCCCAAGAGACCCAGTACTTC.

The V gene is TRBV4-1, the J gene TRBJ1-5; weak D call: TRBD1 (6 bases). This CDR3 comprises 15 residues. CDR1 MGHRA and CDR2 YSYEKL come from the germline V gene. Trimming left V 0 bases short and J 7 bases short, with 13 bases between. This chain's CDR3 is CASSQDNSDRQPQHF. The CDR3 DNA is TGCGCCAGCAGCCAAGATAATTCGGACAGACAGCCCCAGCATTTT.

This chain joins TRBV28 and TRBJ1-2, with no clear D. Looked up from germline, CDR1 is MDHEN and CDR2 is SYDVKM. The CDR3 runs 15 residues. Trimming cost V 2 bases and J 8 bases, with 18 bases left between them. CDR3 nucleotides: TGTGCCAGCAGTTTAGTCCCCTCAGGTCCCTCGGGCTACACCTTC. It translates to CASSLVPSGPSGYTF.